This paragraph covers one T cell receptor beta chain sequence. Primers for the PCR totalled 60 Vbeta and 13 Jbeta. Clones were read by immunoSEQ multiplex PCR, and TCRdb kept only the in-frame ones, dropping some. The sample gives more than 75,000 clones, 75% to 90% of which show up once; about 2.3% is in the top ten. The source of the sample is a study of cytomegalovirus exposure and HLA in healthy donors. V lost 6 bases and J 10 bases, leaving 13 bases between the germline ends. The CDR3 consists of 11 residues. Germline loops: CDR1 LNHDA, CDR2 SQIVND (reference sequence). The TCR comes from a young man in good health and CMV-seronegative. The sequenced material came from PBMCs. This chain joins TRBV19 and TRBJ2-7; no firm D call. In nucleotides, the CDR3 is TGTGCCAGTAGCAACATGGGTAGCCAGTACTTC. It specifies CASSNMGSQYF.